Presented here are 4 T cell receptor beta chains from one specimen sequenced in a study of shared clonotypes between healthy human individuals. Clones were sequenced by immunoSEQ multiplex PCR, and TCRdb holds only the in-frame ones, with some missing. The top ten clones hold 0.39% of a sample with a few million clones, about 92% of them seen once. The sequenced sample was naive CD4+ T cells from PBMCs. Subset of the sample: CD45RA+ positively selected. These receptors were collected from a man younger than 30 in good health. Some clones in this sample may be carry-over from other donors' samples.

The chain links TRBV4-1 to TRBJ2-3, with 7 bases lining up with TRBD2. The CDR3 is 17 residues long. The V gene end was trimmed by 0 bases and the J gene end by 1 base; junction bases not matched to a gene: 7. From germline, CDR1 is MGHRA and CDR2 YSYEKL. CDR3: CASSQESRGVGTDTQYF. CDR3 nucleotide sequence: TGCGCCAGCAGCCAAGAAAGCCGGGGGGTAGGCACAGATACGCAGTATTTT.

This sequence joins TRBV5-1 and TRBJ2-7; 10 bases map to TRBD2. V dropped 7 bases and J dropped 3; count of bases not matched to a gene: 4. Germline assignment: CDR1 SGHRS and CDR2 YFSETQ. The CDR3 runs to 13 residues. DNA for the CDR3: TGCGCCAGCGGACTAGCGGATTTCTACGAGCAGTACTTC. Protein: CASGLADFYEQYF.

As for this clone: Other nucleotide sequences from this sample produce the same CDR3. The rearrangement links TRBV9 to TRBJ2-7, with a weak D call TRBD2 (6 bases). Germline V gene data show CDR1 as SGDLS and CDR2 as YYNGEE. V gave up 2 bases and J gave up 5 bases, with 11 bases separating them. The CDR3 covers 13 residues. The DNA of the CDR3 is TGTGCCAGCAGCGTTTCCGGGGGAGACGAGCAGTACTTC. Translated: CASSVSGGDEQYF.

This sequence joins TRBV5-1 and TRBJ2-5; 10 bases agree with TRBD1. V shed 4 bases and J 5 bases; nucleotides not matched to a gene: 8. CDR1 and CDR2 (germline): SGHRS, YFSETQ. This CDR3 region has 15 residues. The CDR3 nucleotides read TGCGCCAGCAGCACCCAGACAGGGGGCTATGAGACCCAGTACTTC. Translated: CASSTQTGGYETQYF.